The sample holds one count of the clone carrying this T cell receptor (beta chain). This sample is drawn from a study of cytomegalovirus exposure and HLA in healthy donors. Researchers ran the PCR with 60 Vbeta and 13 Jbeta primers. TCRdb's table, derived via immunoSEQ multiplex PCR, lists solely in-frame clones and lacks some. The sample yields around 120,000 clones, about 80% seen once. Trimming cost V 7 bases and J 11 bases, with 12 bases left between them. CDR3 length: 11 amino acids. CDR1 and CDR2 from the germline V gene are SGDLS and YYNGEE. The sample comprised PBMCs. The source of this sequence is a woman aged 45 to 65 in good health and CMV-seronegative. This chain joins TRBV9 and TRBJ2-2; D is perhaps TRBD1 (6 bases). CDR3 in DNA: TGTGCCAGCGGGGGACACCATGAGCTGTTTTTT. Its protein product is CASGGHHELFF.